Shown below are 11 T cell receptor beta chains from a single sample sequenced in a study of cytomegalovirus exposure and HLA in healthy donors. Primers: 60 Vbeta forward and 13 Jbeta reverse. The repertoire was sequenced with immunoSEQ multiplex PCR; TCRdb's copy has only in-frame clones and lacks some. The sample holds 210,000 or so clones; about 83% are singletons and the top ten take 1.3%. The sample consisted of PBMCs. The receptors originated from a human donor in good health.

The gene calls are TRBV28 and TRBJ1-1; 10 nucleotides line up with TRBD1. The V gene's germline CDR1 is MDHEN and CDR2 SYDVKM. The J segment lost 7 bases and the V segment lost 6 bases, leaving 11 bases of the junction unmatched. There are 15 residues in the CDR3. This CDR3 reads CASSQIGTGALEAFF. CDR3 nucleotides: TGTGCCAGCAGCCAAATTGGGACAGGGGCCCTTGAAGCTTTCTTT.

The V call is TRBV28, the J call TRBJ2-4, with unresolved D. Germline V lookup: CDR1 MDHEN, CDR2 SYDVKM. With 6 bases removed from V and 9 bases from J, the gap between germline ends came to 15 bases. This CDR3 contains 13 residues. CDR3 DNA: TGTGCCAGCAGCCCGAACTACCCCAGCATTCAGTACTTC. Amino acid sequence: CASSPNYPSIQYF. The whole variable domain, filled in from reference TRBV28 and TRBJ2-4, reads DVKVTQSSRYLVKRTGEKVFLECVQDMDHENMFWYRQDPGLGLRLIYFSYDVKMKEKGDIPEGYSVSREKKERFSLILESASTNQTSMYLCASSPNYPSIQYFGAGTRLSVL.

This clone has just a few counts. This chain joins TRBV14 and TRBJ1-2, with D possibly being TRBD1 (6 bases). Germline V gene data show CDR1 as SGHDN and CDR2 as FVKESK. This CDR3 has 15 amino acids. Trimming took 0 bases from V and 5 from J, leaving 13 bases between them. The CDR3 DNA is TGTGCCAGCAGCCAAGACGCCCGACAGGTGTATGGCTACACCTTC. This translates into CASSQDARQVYGYTF.

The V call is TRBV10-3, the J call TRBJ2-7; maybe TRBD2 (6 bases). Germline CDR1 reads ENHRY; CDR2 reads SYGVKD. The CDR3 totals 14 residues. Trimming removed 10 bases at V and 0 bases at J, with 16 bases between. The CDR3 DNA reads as TGTGCCACATTAGCGGAGGGGAGCTCCTACGAGCAGTACTTC. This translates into CATLAEGSSYEQYF.

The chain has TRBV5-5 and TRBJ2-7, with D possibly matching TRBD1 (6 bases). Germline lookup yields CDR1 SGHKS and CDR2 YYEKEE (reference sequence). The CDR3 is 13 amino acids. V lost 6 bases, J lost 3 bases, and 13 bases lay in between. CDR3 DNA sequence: TGTGCCAGCACCCGGACAGTCGGCTACGAGCAGTACTTC. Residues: CASTRTVGYEQYF.

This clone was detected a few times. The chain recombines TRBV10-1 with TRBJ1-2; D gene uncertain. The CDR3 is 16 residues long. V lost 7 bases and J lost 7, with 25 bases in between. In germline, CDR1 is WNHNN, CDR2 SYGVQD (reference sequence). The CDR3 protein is CASTFAAAHPRGGYTF. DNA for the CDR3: TGCGCCAGCACCTTTGCGGCAGCTCACCCCCGCGGTGGCTACACCTTC.

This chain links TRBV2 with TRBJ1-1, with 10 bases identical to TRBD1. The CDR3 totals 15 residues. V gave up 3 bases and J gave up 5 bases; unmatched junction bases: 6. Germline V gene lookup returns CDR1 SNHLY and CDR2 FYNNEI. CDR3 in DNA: TGTGCCAGCAGTGAGGAGGGACAGGGGTGGACTGAAGCTTTCTTT. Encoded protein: CASSEEGQGWTEAFF.

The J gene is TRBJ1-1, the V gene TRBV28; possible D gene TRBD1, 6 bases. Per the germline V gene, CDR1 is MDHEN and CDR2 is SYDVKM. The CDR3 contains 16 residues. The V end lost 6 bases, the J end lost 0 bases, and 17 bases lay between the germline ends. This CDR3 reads CASRERGRGMNTEAFF. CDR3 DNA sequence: TGTGCCAGCAGGGAAAGGGGGAGGGGCATGAACACTGAAGCTTTCTTT.

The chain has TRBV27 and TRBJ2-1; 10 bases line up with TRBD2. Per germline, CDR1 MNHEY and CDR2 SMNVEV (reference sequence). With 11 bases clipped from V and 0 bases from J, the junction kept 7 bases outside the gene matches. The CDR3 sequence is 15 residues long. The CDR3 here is CAVASGRVSYNEQFF. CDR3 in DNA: TGTGCCGTGGCTAGCGGGAGAGTCTCCTACAATGAGCAGTTCTTC.

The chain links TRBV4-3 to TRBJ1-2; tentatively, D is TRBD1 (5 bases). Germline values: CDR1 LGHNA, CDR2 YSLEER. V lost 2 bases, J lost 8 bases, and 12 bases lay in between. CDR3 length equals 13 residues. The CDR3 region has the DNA TGCGCCAGCAGCCAACTAGGGGATCGGGGCTACACCTTC. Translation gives CASSQLGDRGYTF.

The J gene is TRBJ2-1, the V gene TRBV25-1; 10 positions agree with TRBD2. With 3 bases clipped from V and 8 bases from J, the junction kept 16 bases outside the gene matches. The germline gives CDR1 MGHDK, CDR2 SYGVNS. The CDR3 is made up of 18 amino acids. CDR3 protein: CASSDHVGASGSFDEQFF. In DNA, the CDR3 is TGTGCCAGCAGTGATCATGTAGGGGCTAGCGGGAGTTTTGATGAGCAGTTCTTC.